The sequence of this TCR beta chain was determined in a study of cytomegalovirus exposure and HLA in healthy donors. PCR amplification relied on 60 Vbeta primers (plus 13 Jbeta primers). This table comes from immunoSEQ multiplex PCR, and its TCRdb copy is limited to in-frame clones, with some not included. The data hold over 30,000 clones, with about 70% observed a single time. V shed 0 bases and J 1 base; nucleotides not matched to a gene: 2. Germline CDR1 and CDR2: SGHRS and YFSETQ. The CDR3 runs 17 residues. This sequence was found in a man in his forties in good health and CMV-seropositive. Sequencing was carried out using PBMCs. This chain joins TRBV5-1 and TRBJ2-4; 12 bases map to TRBD2. CDR3 loop: CASSLASGGAAKNIQYF. Written as DNA, the CDR3 is TGCGCCAGCAGCTTGGCTAGCGGGGGGGCGGCCAAAAACATTCAGTACTTC.